A selection of T cell receptor beta chains follows, all from one sample in a study of blood T cell repertoires in COVID-19. Produced via immunoSEQ multiplex PCR; TCRdb's table is partial and in-frame only. In the table there are some 190,000 clones, about 90% of which are singletons. Sequencing was carried out using peripheral blood. All receptors come from a young man with active or convalescent COVID-19. CDR3s include the opening cysteine and the closing phenylalanine or tryptophan. A D gene is named only where the DNA matches it firmly. Size tells how often a clone was seen (once, few, many) or the class of an expanded clone, and some rows leave it out.

clone_size: .; d_call: .; v_call: TRBV9; j_call: TRBJ1-6; cdr3_aa: CASSTQVGSAPLHF; cdr3_nt: TGTGCCAGCAGCACACAGGTAGGATCGGCACCCCTCCACTTT
clone_size: .; d_call: .; v_call: TRBV19; j_call: TRBJ2-7; cdr3_aa: CASSYGRVYEQYF; cdr3_nt: TGTGCCAGTAGTTACGGCAGGGTCTACGAGCAGTACTTC
clone_size: .; d_call: TRBD2; v_call: TRBV7-2; j_call: TRBJ2-5; cdr3_aa: CASSPAGTTVETQYF; cdr3_nt: TGTGCCAGCAGCCCTGCCGGGACTACTGTAGAGACCCAGTACTTC
clone_size: .; d_call: .; v_call: TRBV19; j_call: TRBJ1-1; cdr3_aa: CASSIQGPNTEAFF; cdr3_nt: TGTGCCAGTAGTATTCAGGGGCCGAACACTGAAGCTTTCTTT
clone_size: .; d_call: TRBD2; v_call: TRBV5-6; j_call: TRBJ2-3; cdr3_aa: CASSFGLAGVLADTQYF; cdr3_nt: TGTGCCAGCAGCTTTGGACTAGCGGGAGTCCTCGCAGATACGCAGTATTTT
clone_size: .; d_call: .; v_call: TRBV23-1; j_call: TRBJ1-2; cdr3_aa: CASSQLDSIYTF; cdr3_nt: TGCGCCAGCAGTCAACTGGACAGTATCTACACCTTC
clone_size: .; d_call: .; v_call: TRBV7-6; j_call: TRBJ1-5; cdr3_aa: CASSLEHQQPQHF; cdr3_nt: TGTGCCAGCAGCTTAGAGCACCAACAGCCCCAGCATTTT
clone_size: .; d_call: .; v_call: TRBV10-2; j_call: TRBJ1-5; cdr3_aa: CASSESAYNQPQHF; cdr3_nt: TGCGCCAGCAGTGAGTCGGCTTACAATCAGCCCCAGCATTTT
clone_size: .; d_call: .; v_call: TRBV30; j_call: TRBJ1-1; cdr3_aa: CAWSAGMLNTEAFF; cdr3_nt: TGTGCCTGGAGTGCAGGGATGTTGAACACTGAAGCTTTCTTT
clone_size: .; d_call: .; v_call: TRBV15; j_call: TRBJ2-2; cdr3_aa: CATSRETGSAGELFF; cdr3_nt: TGTGCCACCAGCAGAGAGACGGGAAGTGCCGGGGAGCTGTTTTTT
clone_size: .; d_call: .; v_call: TRBV23-1; j_call: TRBJ2-3; cdr3_aa: CASSGVQDTQYF; cdr3_nt: TGCGCCAGCAGCGGTGTACAGGACACGCAGTATTTT
clone_size: .; d_call: TRBD1; v_call: TRBV28; j_call: TRBJ1-1; cdr3_aa: CASRGQGWTEAFF; cdr3_nt: TGTGCCAGCAGGGGACAGGGGTGGACTGAAGCTTTCTTT
clone_size: .; d_call: TRBD1; v_call: TRBV4-2; j_call: TRBJ2-4; cdr3_aa: CASSQEGQGVRKNIQYF; cdr3_nt: TGTGCCAGCAGCCAAGAGGGACAGGGGGTCCGCAAAAACATTCAGTACTTC
clone_size: .; d_call: .; v_call: TRBV2; j_call: TRBJ1-6; cdr3_aa: CASSRRKEGNSPLHF; cdr3_nt: TGTGCCAGCAGCAGGCGAAAGGAGGGCAATTCACCCCTCCACTTT
clone_size: .; d_call: TRBD1; v_call: TRBV5-1; j_call: TRBJ2-3; cdr3_aa: CASSQGTGGADTQYF; cdr3_nt: TGCGCCAGCAGCCAAGGGACAGGGGGCGCAGATACGCAGTATTTT
clone_size: .; d_call: TRBD2; v_call: TRBV18; j_call: TRBJ2-7; cdr3_aa: CASSPPSLAGYEQYF; cdr3_nt: TGTGCCAGCTCACCACCGAGCCTAGCGGGTTACGAGCAGTACTTC
clone_size: .; d_call: TRBD2; v_call: TRBV5-6; j_call: TRBJ2-1; cdr3_aa: CASSLQLAGKSYNEQFF; cdr3_nt: TGTGCCAGCAGCTTGCAGCTAGCGGGAAAGAGCTACAATGAGCAGTTCTTC
clone_size: .; d_call: TRBD1; v_call: TRBV19; j_call: TRBJ1-1; cdr3_aa: CATSVDRDTEAFF; cdr3_nt: TGTGCCACCTCGGTTGACAGGGACACTGAAGCTTTCTTT
clone_size: .; d_call: .; v_call: TRBV11-3; j_call: TRBJ2-2; cdr3_aa: CASSLGRGFTGELFF; cdr3_nt: TGTGCCAGCAGCTTAGGTCGGGGATTCACCGGGGAGCTGTTTTTT
clone_size: .; d_call: .; v_call: TRBV12-3/TRBV12-4; j_call: TRBJ1-5; cdr3_aa: CASGLPQHF; cdr3_nt: TGTGCCAGCGGGCTGCCCCAGCATTTT
clone_size: .; d_call: .; v_call: TRBV18; j_call: TRBJ2-3; cdr3_aa: CASSPPGGDTQYF; cdr3_nt: TGTGCCAGCTCACCACCGGGGGGAGATACGCAGTATTTT
clone_size: .; d_call: .; v_call: TRBV3-1/TRBV3-2; j_call: TRBJ2-6; cdr3_aa: CASSHPYSPGSGANVLTF; cdr3_nt: TGTGCCAGCAGCCACCCCTATTCACCAGGCTCTGGGGCCAACGTCCTGACTTTC
clone_size: few; d_call: TRBD2; v_call: TRBV7-8; j_call: TRBJ2-1; cdr3_aa: CASWTSGTSSNEQFF; cdr3_nt: TGTGCCAGCTGGACTTCCGGGACTAGCTCGAATGAGCAGTTCTTC
clone_size: .; d_call: .; v_call: TRBV14; j_call: TRBJ1-3; cdr3_aa: CASSQDSHAATYPSGNTIYF; cdr3_nt: TGTGCCAGCAGCCAAGATTCGCATGCCGCTACCTACCCCTCTGGAAACACCATATATTTT
clone_size: .; d_call: .; v_call: TRBV9; j_call: TRBJ1-1; cdr3_aa: CASSVGVGGTEAFF; cdr3_nt: TGTGCCAGCAGCGTAGGGGTCGGGGGCACTGAAGCTTTCTTT
clone_size: .; d_call: .; v_call: TRBV6-5; j_call: TRBJ2-5; cdr3_aa: CASSYESGDGTQYF; cdr3_nt: TGTGCCAGCAGTTACGAGTCGGGAGATGGGACCCAGTACTTC
clone_size: .; d_call: TRBD1; v_call: TRBV19; j_call: TRBJ2-5; cdr3_aa: CASKDRPGSSGETQYF; cdr3_nt: TGTGCCAGTAAGGACAGGCCTGGATCTTCGGGGGAGACCCAGTACTTC
clone_size: .; d_call: TRBD2; v_call: TRBV6-4; j_call: TRBJ2-1; cdr3_aa: CASTVSGPTRYFSYNEQFF; cdr3_nt: TGTGCCAGCACTGTTAGCGGGCCGACCCGATACTTCTCCTACAATGAGCAGTTCTTC
clone_size: .; d_call: TRBD2; v_call: TRBV7-9; j_call: TRBJ2-5; cdr3_aa: CASSLGPSGRRETQYF; cdr3_nt: TGTGCCAGCAGCTTAGGCCCTAGCGGGAGGCGGGAGACCCAGTACTTC
clone_size: .; d_call: .; v_call: TRBV6-1; j_call: TRBJ2-3; cdr3_aa: CASSDLYTDTQYF; cdr3_nt: TGTGCCAGCAGTGATTTGTACACAGATACGCAGTATTTT
clone_size: .; d_call: .; v_call: TRBV3-1/TRBV3-2; j_call: TRBJ1-2; cdr3_aa: CASSQAVRVGYTF; cdr3_nt: TGTGCCAGCAGCCAAGCGGTCAGGGTTGGCTACACCTTC
clone_size: .; d_call: .; v_call: TRBV3-1/TRBV3-2; j_call: TRBJ1-1; cdr3_aa: CASSQGATSGTNTEAFF; cdr3_nt: TGTGCCAGCAGCCAGGGGGCAACCTCGGGGACGAACACTGAAGCTTTCTTT
clone_size: .; d_call: TRBD1; v_call: TRBV10-3; j_call: TRBJ1-2; cdr3_aa: CAISEGQGGGYTF; cdr3_nt: TGTGCCATCAGTGAGGGACAGGGTGGTGGCTACACCTTC
clone_size: once; d_call: .; v_call: TRBV5-6; j_call: TRBJ1-2; cdr3_aa: CASSLVSGGYTF; cdr3_nt: TGTGCCAGCAGCTTGGTCTCGGGTGGCTACACCTTC
clone_size: few; d_call: TRBD1; v_call: TRBV6-5; j_call: TRBJ1-1; cdr3_aa: CASSYSPTGITEAFF; cdr3_nt: TGTGCCAGCAGTTACTCACCGACAGGGATCACTGAAGCTTTCTTT
clone_size: .; d_call: TRBD2; v_call: TRBV2; j_call: TRBJ2-1; cdr3_aa: CASSENPGGSYNEQFF; cdr3_nt: TGTGCCAGCAGTGAGAATCCCGGGGGGTCCTACAATGAGCAGTTCTTC
clone_size: .; d_call: .; v_call: TRBV5-1; j_call: TRBJ2-1; cdr3_aa: CASSGGAGQNNEQFF; cdr3_nt: TGCGCCAGCAGCGGAGGGGCGGGGCAAAACAATGAGCAGTTCTTC
clone_size: .; d_call: TRBD2; v_call: TRBV5-1; j_call: TRBJ2-1; cdr3_aa: CASSPGGYNEQFF; cdr3_nt: TGCGCCAGCAGCCCGGGGGGTTACAATGAGCAGTTCTTC
clone_size: .; d_call: .; v_call: TRBV11-2; j_call: TRBJ2-7; cdr3_aa: CASSLEVGLGGTYEQYF; cdr3_nt: TGTGCCAGCAGCTTAGAGGTGGGGTTGGGCGGGACTTACGAGCAGTACTTC
clone_size: .; d_call: .; v_call: TRBV28; j_call: TRBJ1-2; cdr3_aa: CASSFSPFLRMEGGWEF; cdr3_nt: TGTGCCAGCAGTTTTTCTCCGTTTTTGAGGATGGAAGGCGGATGGGAGTTC
clone_size: .; d_call: .; v_call: TRBV4-1; j_call: TRBJ2-1; cdr3_aa: CASSREMSYNEQFF; cdr3_nt: TGCGCCAGCAGCCGTGAAATGAGCTACAATGAGCAGTTCTTC
clone_size: .; d_call: TRBD2; v_call: TRBV19; j_call: TRBJ2-7; cdr3_aa: CASSIFLAGEFSPSEQYF; cdr3_nt: TGTGCCAGTAGTATATTTCTAGCGGGAGAATTTAGTCCGTCCGAGCAGTACTTC
clone_size: .; d_call: TRBD2; v_call: TRBV4-2; j_call: TRBJ2-7; cdr3_aa: CASSQVKAGGQYEQYF; cdr3_nt: TGTGCCAGCAGCCAGGTAAAAGCGGGAGGACAATACGAGCAGTACTTC